The T cell receptor beta chain under discussion was sequenced for a study of long-term antiretroviral therapy in people with HIV. The V gene lost 4 bases and the J gene lost 0 bases, with 11 bases spanning the gap. The CDR3 runs 14 residues. Germline V gene data show CDR1 as SGHRS and CDR2 as YFSETQ. Investigators performed immunoSEQ version v3.0 at survey level. The table came from immunoSEQ multiplex PCR; TCRdb's copy has only in-frame clones and leaves some out. Of some 9,700 clones listed, 81% were seen once; the top ten hold roughly 15%. The chain couples TRBV5-1 to TRBJ2-7; D unresolved. This sample comprised unsorted PBMCs, obtained 0.7 years after starting antiretroviral therapy. The receptor comes from a man aged 40-49 years with HIV. The CDR3 nucleotides are TGCGCCAGCAGCGTTCAGGCCCTCTCCTACGAGCAGTACTTC. It translates to CASSVQALSYEQYF.